The 11 T cell receptor beta chains given below trace back to one sample, sequenced in a study of cytomegalovirus exposure and HLA in healthy donors. PCR involved 60 Vbeta and 13 Jbeta primers. Clones were read by immunoSEQ multiplex PCR, and TCRdb kept only the in-frame ones, dropping some. The table includes fewer than 100,000 clones, about 74% detected once. Specimen: PBMCs. The receptor set was obtained from a female donor in good health and CMV-seronegative.

CDR3 residues: CASLPRGQPYNEQFF. The CDR3 coding sequence is TGTGCCAGCTTGCCCCGGGGACAACCCTACAATGAGCAGTTCTTC. V is TRBV25-1 and J is TRBJ2-1, with D maybe TRBD1 (6 bases). V lost 8 bases to trimming and J lost 2 bases, with 16 bases between them. This CDR3 has 15 residues. CDR1 MGHDK and CDR2 SYGVNS come from the germline V gene.

The chain employs TRBV30 and TRBJ2-2, with D hard to call. Trimming removed 0 bases at V and 7 bases at J, with 6 bases between. Looked up from germline, CDR1 is GTSNPN and CDR2 is SVGIG (reference sequence). The CDR3 totals 12 residues. CDR3 bases: TGTGCCTGGAGTGTAAATAGCGGGGAGCTGTTTTTT. Translated, it gives CAWSVNSGELFF.

This clone was found a few times. The CDR3 sequence is CAWSYSPNSGGAYEQYF. The CDR3 DNA sequence: TGTGCCTGGAGCTATTCCCCTAATAGCGGGGGGGCCTACGAGCAGTACTTC. The chain uses TRBV30 and TRBJ2-5, with 11 positions matching TRBD2. The DNA end lines up better with TRBJ2-7; the J call may be wrong. CDR3 length: 17 residues. Germline assignment: CDR1 GTSNPN and CDR2 SVGIG (reference sequence).

This sequence joins TRBV5-1 and TRBJ1-4; 11 bases line up with TRBD1. CDR3 length: 16 amino acids. Germline-derived CDR1 and CDR2 are SGHRS and YFSETQ. J lost 4 bases, V lost 0 bases, and 2 bases had no gene match. The CDR3, as DNA: TGCGCCAGCAGCTTGGCAGGGACAGGGGGTAATGAAAAACTGTTTTTT. Protein product: CASSLAGTGGNEKLFF.

This chain links TRBV6-5 with TRBJ1-3; D possibly corresponds to TRBD1 (5 bases). The V end lost 2 bases, the J end lost 0 bases, and 11 bases lay between the germline ends. In germline, CDR1 is MNHEY, CDR2 SVGAGI. The CDR3 extends over 16 amino acids. The CDR3 nucleotides read TGTGCCAGCAGTTACACCAGGGCAAGCTCTGGAAACACCATATATTTT. Its protein product is CASSYTRASSGNTIYF.

The chain employs TRBV6-1 and TRBJ1-1, with D unresolved. This CDR3 is built from 14 residues. V was shortened by 4 bases and J by 8 bases, with 17 bases between the two germline ends. The germline V gene encodes CDR1 MNHNS and CDR2 SASEGT. The CDR3 DNA sequence: TGTGCCAGCAGTGTCACCGGCAGGCCCGAAGAAGCTTTCTTT. Amino acid sequence: CASSVTGRPEEAFF.

The rearrangement joins TRBV6-5 to TRBJ1-5, with D maybe TRBD1 (6 bases). CDR1 and CDR2 (germline): MNHEY, SVGAGI. The V gene lost 4 bases and the J gene lost 7 bases, with 11 bases spanning the gap. The length of the CDR3 is 13 residues. The CDR3 loop reads CASSWGQEQPQHF. The DNA for the CDR3 is TGTGCCAGCAGTTGGGGACAAGAACAGCCCCAGCATTTT.

This clone was observed a single time. The chain carries TRBV6-4 and TRBJ1-3; D gene uncertain. Trimming took 0 bases from V and 0 from J, leaving 12 bases between them. In germline, CDR1 is MRHNA, CDR2 SNTAGT. The CDR3 contains 17 residues. CDR3 residues: CASSDSRADYSGNTIYF. CDR3 DNA: TGTGCCAGCAGTGACTCGAGGGCGGATTACTCTGGAAACACCATATATTTT.

This sequence joins TRBV19 and TRBJ2-1; perhaps TRBD2 as D (5 bases). V lost 3 bases to trimming and J lost 0 bases, with 12 bases between them. CDR3 length: 16 amino acids. Per the germline V gene, CDR1 is LNHDA and CDR2 is SQIVND (reference sequence). The DNA of the CDR3 is TGTGCCAGTAGTATCTCGGACTCAAGCTCCTACAATGAGCAGTTCTTC. Translating it yields CASSISDSSSYNEQFF.

V gene TRBV6-5 combines with J gene TRBJ2-7, with 7 bases matching TRBD1. The CDR3 totals 14 residues. CDR1 and CDR2 (germline): MNHEY, SVGAGI. V was clipped by 5 bases and J by 6 bases; unmatched bases: 10. The CDR3 nucleotides are TGTGCCAGCAGTCCTTCACGACAGGGCCCCGAGCAGTACTTC. Translated: CASSPSRQGPEQYF.

This clone was seen a few times. The chain recombines TRBV4-1 with TRBJ2-5; maybe TRBD1 (5 bases). Trimming stripped 1 base from V and 9 bases from J, with 18 bases between. The germline V gene encodes CDR1 MGHRA and CDR2 YSYEKL. The CDR3 has 15 residues. The CDR3 here is CASSQVRGLVGAQYF. Here the CDR3 DNA reads TGCGCCAGCAGCCAAGTAAGGGGCCTTGTTGGGGCCCAGTACTTC.